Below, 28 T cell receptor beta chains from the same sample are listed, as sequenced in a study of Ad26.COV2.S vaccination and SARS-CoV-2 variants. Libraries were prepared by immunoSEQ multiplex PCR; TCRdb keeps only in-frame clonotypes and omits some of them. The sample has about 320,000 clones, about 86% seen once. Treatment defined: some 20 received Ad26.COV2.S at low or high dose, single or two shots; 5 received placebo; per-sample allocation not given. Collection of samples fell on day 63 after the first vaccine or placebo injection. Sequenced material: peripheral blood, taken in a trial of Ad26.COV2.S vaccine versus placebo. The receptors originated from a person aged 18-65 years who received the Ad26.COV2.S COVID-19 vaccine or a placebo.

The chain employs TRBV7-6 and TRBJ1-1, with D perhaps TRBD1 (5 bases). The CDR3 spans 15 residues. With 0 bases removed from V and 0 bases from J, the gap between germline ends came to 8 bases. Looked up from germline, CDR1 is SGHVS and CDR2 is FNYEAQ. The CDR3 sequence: CASSLAGRLNTEAFF. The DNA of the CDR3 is TGTGCCAGCAGCTTAGCGGGACGGTTGAACACTGAAGCTTTCTTT.

As DNA, the CDR3 is TGCGCCAGCAGCTTGGCCGGTCGGGCAGGCTACACCGGGGAGCTGTTTTTT. It translates to CASSLAGRAGYTGELFF. J is TRBJ2-2 and V is TRBV5-1, with D hard to call. The CDR3 has 17 residues. Trimming took 0 bases from V and 3 from J, leaving 15 bases between them. Germline V gives CDR1 SGHRS, CDR2 YFSETQ. The full variable domain, rest sourced from reference TRBV5-1 and TRBJ2-2, is KAGVTQTPRYLIKTRGQQVTLSCSPISGHRSVSWYQQTPGQGLQFLFEYFSETQRNKGNFPGRFSGRQFSNSRSEMNVSTLELGDSALYLCASSLAGRAGYTGELFFGEGSRLTVL.

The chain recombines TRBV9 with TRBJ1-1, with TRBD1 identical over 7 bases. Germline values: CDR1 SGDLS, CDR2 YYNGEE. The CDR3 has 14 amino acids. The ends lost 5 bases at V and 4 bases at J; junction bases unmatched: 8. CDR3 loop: CASSVRGGATEAFF. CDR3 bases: TGTGCCAGCAGTGTTCGAGGGGGCGCCACTGAAGCTTTCTTT.

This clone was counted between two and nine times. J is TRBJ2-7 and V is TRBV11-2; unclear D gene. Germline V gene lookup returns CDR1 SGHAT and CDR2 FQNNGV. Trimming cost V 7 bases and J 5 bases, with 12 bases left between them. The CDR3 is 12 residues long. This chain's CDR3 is CASNQGFHEQYF. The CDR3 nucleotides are TGTGCCAGCAATCAAGGTTTCCACGAGCAGTACTTC.

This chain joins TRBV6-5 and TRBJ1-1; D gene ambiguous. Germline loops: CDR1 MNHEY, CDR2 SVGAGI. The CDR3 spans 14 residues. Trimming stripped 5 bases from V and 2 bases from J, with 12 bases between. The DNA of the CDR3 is TGTGCCAGCAGTATTCTGACGGATAACACTGAAGCTTTCTTT. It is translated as CASSILTDNTEAFF.

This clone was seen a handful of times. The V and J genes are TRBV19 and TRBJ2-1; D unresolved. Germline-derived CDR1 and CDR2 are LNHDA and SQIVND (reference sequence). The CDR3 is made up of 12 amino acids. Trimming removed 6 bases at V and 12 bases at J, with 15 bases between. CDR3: CASRPEAPLQFF. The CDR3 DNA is TGTGCCAGTAGGCCCGAGGCCCCGCTGCAGTTCTTC.

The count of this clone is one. The CDR3 reads CASSRLNTDTQYF. Here the CDR3 DNA reads TGCGCCAGCAGCCGGCTCAACACAGATACGCAGTATTTT. The chain uses TRBV5-1 and TRBJ2-3; D gene uncertain. The CDR3 has 13 residues. V shed 4 bases and J shed 2 bases, with 8 bases lying between them. Germline lookup yields CDR1 SGHRS and CDR2 YFSETQ. The full variable domain, rest sourced from reference TRBV5-1 and TRBJ2-3, is KAGVTQTPRYLIKTRGQQVTLSCSPISGHRSVSWYQQTPGQGLQFLFEYFSETQRNKGNFPGRFSGRQFSNSRSEMNVSTLELGDSALYLCASSRLNTDTQYFGPGTRLTVL.

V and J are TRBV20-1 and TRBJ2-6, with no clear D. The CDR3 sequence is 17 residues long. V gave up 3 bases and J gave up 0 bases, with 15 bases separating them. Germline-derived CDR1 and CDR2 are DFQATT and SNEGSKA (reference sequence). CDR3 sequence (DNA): TGCAGTGCTAGTCAGATGGCCAGCCACTCTGGGGCCAACGTCCTGACTTTC. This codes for CSASQMASHSGANVLTF.

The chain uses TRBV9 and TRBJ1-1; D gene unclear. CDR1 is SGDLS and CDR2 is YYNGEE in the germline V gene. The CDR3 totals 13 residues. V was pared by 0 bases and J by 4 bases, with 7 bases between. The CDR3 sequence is CASSVAVATEAFF. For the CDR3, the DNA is TGTGCCAGCAGCGTAGCGGTTGCCACTGAAGCTTTCTTT.

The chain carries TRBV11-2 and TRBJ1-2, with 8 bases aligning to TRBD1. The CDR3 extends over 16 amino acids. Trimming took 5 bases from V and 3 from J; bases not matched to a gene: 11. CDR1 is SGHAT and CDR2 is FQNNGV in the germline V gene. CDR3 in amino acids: CASSATTGVFYYGYTF. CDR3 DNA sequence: TGTGCCAGCAGCGCGACGACAGGGGTGTTCTACTATGGCTACACCTTC.

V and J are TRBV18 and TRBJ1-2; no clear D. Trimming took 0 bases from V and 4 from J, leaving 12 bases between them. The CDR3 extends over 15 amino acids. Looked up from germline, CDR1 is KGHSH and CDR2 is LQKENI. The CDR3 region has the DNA TGTGCCAGCTCACCACCCGGCGTCCTCATCTATGGCTACACCTTC. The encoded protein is CASSPPGVLIYGYTF.

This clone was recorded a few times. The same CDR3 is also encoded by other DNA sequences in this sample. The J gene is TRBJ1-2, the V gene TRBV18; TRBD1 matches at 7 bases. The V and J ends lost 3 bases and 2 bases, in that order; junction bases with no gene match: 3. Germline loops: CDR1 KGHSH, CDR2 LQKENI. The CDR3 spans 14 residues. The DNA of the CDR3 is TGTGCCAGCTCACCGGGACAGTCAAACTATGGCTACACCTTC. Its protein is CASSPGQSNYGYTF.

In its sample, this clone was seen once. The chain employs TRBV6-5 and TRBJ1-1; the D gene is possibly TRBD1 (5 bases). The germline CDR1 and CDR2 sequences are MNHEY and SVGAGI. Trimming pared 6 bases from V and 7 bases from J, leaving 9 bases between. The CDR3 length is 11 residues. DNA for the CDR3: TGTGCCAGCAGCGGGACCTTTGAAGCTTTCTTT. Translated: CASSGTFEAFF.

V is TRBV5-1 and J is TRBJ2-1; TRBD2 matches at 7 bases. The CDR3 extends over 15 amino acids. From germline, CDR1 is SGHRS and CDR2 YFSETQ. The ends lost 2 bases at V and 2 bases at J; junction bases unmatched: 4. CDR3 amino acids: CASSFRGEPYNEQFF. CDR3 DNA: TGCGCCAGCAGCTTCCGGGGGGAGCCCTACAATGAGCAGTTCTTC.

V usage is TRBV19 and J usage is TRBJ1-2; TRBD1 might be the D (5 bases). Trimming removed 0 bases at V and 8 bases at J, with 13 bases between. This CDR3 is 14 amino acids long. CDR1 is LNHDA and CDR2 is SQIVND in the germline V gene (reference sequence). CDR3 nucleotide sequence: TGTGCCAGTAGTATAGATCTCGGGGGAGGCGGCTACACCTTC. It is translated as CASSIDLGGGGYTF.

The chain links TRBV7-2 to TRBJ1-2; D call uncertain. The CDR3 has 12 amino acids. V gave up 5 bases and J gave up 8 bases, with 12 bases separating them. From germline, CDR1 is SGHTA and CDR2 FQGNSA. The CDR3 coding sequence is TGTGCCAGCAGCGCTTCGCGAGGGGGCTACACCTTC. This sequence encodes CASSASRGGYTF.

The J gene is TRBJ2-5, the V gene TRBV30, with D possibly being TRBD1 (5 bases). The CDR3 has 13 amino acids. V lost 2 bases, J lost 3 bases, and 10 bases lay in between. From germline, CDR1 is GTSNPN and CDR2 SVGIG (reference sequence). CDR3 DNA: TGTGCCTGGAGTAGGGGCAGCAAAGAGACCCAGTACTTC. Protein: CAWSRGSKETQYF.

The chain's CDR3 is CAWSFDRGDSPLHF. In DNA, the CDR3 is TGTGCCTGGAGTTTCGACAGGGGTGATTCACCCCTCCACTTT. The V call is TRBV30, the J call TRBJ1-6; 8 bases align to TRBD1. The CDR3 is made up of 14 amino acids. Per the germline V gene, CDR1 is GTSNPN and CDR2 is SVGIG (reference sequence). Trimming removed 2 bases from V and 8 bases from J; junction bases left unmatched: 5.

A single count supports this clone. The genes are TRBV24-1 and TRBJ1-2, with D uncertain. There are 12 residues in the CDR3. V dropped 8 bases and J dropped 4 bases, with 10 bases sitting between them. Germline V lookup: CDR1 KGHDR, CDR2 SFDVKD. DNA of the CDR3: TGTGCCACCATGCGGCCGAGCTATGGCTACACCTTC. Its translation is CATMRPSYGYTF.

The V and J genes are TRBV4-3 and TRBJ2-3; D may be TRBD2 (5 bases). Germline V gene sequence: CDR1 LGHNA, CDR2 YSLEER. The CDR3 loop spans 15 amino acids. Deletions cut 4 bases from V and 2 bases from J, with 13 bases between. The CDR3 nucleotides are TGCGCCAGCAGCCCAGCGATGGGAGTCACAGATACGCAGTATTTT. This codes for CASSPAMGVTDTQYF.

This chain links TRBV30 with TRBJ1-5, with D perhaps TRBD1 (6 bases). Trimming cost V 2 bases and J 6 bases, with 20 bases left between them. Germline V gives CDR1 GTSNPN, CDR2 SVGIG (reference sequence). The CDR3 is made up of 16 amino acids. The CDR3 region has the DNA TGTGCCTGGAGTCGGGGGCCGGAAACCCTCGGTCAGCCCCAGCATTTT. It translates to CAWSRGPETLGQPQHF.

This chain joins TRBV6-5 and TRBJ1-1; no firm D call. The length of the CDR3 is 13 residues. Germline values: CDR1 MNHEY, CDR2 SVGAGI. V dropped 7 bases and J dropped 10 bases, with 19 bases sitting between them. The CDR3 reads CASIVTERIGAFF. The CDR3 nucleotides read TGTGCCAGCATTGTAACCGAACGTATTGGAGCTTTCTTT.

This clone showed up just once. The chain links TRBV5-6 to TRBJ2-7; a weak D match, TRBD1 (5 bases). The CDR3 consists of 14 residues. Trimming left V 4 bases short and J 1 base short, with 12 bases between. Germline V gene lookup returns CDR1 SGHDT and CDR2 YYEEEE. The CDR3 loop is CASSALDISYEQYF. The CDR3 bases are TGTGCCAGCAGCGCCCTGGACATTTCCTACGAGCAGTACTTC.

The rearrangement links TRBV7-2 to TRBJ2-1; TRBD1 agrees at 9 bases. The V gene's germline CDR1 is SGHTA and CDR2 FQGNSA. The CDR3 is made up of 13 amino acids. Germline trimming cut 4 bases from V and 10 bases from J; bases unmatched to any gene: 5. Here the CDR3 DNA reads TGTGCCAGCAGCTCGGGACAGGGCGGGGAGCAGTTCTTC. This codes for CASSSGQGGEQFF.

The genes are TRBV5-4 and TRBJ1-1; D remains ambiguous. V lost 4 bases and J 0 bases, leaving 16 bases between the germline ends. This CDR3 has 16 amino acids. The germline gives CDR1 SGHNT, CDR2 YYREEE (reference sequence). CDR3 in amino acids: CASSPRAPLMNTEAFF. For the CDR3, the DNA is TGTGCCAGCAGCCCCCGGGCCCCGCTAATGAACACTGAAGCTTTCTTT.

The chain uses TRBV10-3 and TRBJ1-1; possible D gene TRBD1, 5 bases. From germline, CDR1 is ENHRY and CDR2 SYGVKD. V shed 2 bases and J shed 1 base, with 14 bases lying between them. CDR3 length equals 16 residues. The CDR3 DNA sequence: TGTGCCATCAGTGAGATTTTGGGGGGTCCGAACACTGAAGCTTTCTTT. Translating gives CAISEILGGPNTEAFF.

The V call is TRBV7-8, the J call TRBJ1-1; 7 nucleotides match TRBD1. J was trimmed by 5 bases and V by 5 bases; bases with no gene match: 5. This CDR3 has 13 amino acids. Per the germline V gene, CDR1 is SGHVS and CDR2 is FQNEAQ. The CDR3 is CASSQGGGTEAFF. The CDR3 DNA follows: TGTGCCAGCAGCCAGGGGGGTGGTACTGAAGCTTTCTTT.

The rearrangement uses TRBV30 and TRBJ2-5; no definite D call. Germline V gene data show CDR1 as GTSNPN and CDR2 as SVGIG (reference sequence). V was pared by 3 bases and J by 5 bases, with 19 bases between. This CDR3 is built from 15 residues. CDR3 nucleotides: TGTGCCTGGAGCCGTGGTCGTTCCGGGTGGGAGACCCAGTACTTC. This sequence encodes CAWSRGRSGWETQYF.